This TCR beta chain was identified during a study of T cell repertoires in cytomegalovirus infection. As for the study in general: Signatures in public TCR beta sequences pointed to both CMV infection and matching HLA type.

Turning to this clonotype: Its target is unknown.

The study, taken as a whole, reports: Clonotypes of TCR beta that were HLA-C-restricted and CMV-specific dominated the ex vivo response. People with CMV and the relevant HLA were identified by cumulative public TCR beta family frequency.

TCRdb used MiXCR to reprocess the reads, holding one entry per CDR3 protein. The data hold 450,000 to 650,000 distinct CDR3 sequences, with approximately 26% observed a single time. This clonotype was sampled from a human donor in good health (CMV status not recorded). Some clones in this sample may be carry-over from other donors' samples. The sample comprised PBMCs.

Written as DNA, the CDR3 is TGTGCCACCAGCAGAGAAGTCAATCTGGCAGATACGCAGTATTTT. It translates to CATSREVNLADTQYF. This rearrangement joins TRBV15 to TRBJ2-3; unclear D gene. V lost 0 bases and J lost 4, with 11 bases in between. Germline-derived CDR1 and CDR2 are LNHNV and YYDKDF (reference sequence). CDR3 length: 15 residues.